These 16 T cell receptor beta chains originate from one sample sequenced in a study of blood T cells in healthy people across ages. A second PCR, run for about 7 to 11 cycles, used a sample-barcoded 5' primer plus a J-beta primer mix. TCRdb redid the calling of the 5' RACE reads with MiXCR, one entry per CDR3 protein. Of around 1,000,000 distinct CDR3 sequences in the sample, more than 30% were seen once. The sample comprised blood. Receptors originate from a man aged 18-30 years in good health.

This clonotype was counted a few times. The gene calls are TRBV12-3 or TRBV12-4 and TRBJ1-5; no reliable D call. Deletions cut 7 bases from V and 0 bases from J, with 7 bases between. The length of the CDR3 is 13 residues. CDR3 in amino acids: CASTENSNQPQHF. The CDR3 DNA reads TGTGCCAGCACCGAAAATAGCAATCAGCCCCAGCATTTT.

CDR3 nucleotide sequence: TGTGCCAGCAGGACAGGGTTTAGCAATGAGCAGTACTTC. As protein: CASRTGFSNEQYF. The chain has TRBV28 and TRBJ2-5; 7 bases match TRBD1. The CDR3 is 13 residues long. Germline CDR1 MDHEN, CDR2 SYDVKM. V was pared by 6 bases and J by 11 bases, with 12 bases of the junction left unmatched. The variable domain in full, with the rest retrieved from reference TRBV28 and TRBJ2-5, is DVKVTQSSRYLVKRTGEKVFLECVQDMDHENMFWYRQDPGLGLRLIYFSYDVKMKEKGDIPEGYSVSREKKERFSLILESASTNQTSMYLCASRTGFSNEQYFGPGTRLLVL.

This clonotype was found many times. CDR3 nucleotides: TGCAGTGCTAGTAGTGGCCTGGAAATGTCCTACGAGCAGTACTTC. Translated, it gives CSASSGLEMSYEQYF. The chain carries TRBV20-1 and TRBJ2-7; D not resolved. The CDR3 covers 15 residues. CDR1 is DFQATT and CDR2 is SNEGSKA in the germline V gene (reference sequence). The V gene lost 3 bases and the J gene lost 1 base, with 16 bases spanning the gap.

This clonotype was seen more than once but under ten times. V is TRBV4-2 and J is TRBJ1-1, with D possibly TRBD1 on 6 matching bases. V shed 3 bases and J shed 5 bases, with 13 bases lying between them. This CDR3 has 14 amino acids. Germline values: CDR1 LGHNA, CDR2 YNFKEQ. The DNA for the CDR3 is TGTGCCAGCAGCCAGGCCGGGGGCCTAACTGAAGCTTTCTTT. This gives the protein CASSQAGGLTEAFF.

The chain is built from TRBV6-6 and TRBJ2-3, with D maybe TRBD1 (6 bases). Germline V gene data show CDR1 as MNHNY and CDR2 as SVGAGI (reference sequence). This CDR3 has 15 amino acids. V was trimmed by 5 bases and J by 2 bases, leaving 14 bases between them. The CDR3 DNA is TGTGCCAGCAGTCACCGCCGGGACAACACAGATACGCAGTATTTT. Protein product: CASSHRRDNTDTQYF.

J is TRBJ1-5 and V is TRBV5-5; D call uncertain. Between the trimmed V and J ends, which lost 4 bases and 0 bases, there was a span of 8 bases. Germline V lookup: CDR1 SGHKS, CDR2 YYEKEE (reference sequence). The CDR3 is 14 residues long. CDR3 coding DNA: TGTGCCAGCAGCACCGACCGTAGCAATCAGCCCCAGCATTTT. Its protein product is CASSTDRSNQPQHF.

The table lists this clonotype with a few counts. V and J are TRBV13 and TRBJ1-2, with D unclear. The V gene lost 0 bases and the J gene lost 8 bases, with 10 bases spanning the gap. This CDR3 comprises 13 residues. Germline values: CDR1 PRHDT, CDR2 FYEKMQ (reference sequence). The CDR3 region has the DNA TGTGCCAGCAGCTTAGGGACCTCCCTAGGCTACACCTTC. Protein sequence: CASSLGTSLGYTF.

There are many counts of this clonotype. V and J are TRBV5-1 and TRBJ2-3; D is perhaps TRBD2 (6 bases). CDR3 length: 16 amino acids. V was shortened by 5 bases and J by 0 bases, with 16 bases between the two germline ends. Germline-derived CDR1 and CDR2 are SGHRS and YFSETQ. The DNA of the CDR3 is TGCGCCAGCAGAGCGGGCTTCGTAATTAGCACAGATACGCAGTATTTT. This translates into CASRAGFVISTDTQYF.

The chain couples TRBV6-2 or TRBV6-3 to TRBJ1-2; TRBD1 is a possible D gene (6 bases). V lost 0 bases to trimming and J lost 6 bases, with 20 bases between them. The CDR3 spans 17 residues. Germline CDR1 is MNHEY and CDR2 is SVGEGT. CDR3 sequence reads: CASSYSTGAGAGNGYTF. The DNA of the CDR3 is TGTGCCAGCAGTTACTCGACCGGGGCAGGGGCAGGGAATGGCTACACCTTC.

This clonotype was detected a few times. The rearrangement joins TRBV6-2 or TRBV6-3 to TRBJ1-5; 8 positions match TRBD1. Unmatched junction bases numbered 11, after V lost 8 bases and J lost 2 bases. Germline values: CDR1 MNHEY, CDR2 SVGEGT. The CDR3 extends over 16 amino acids. The CDR3: CASQRDRGMGNQPQHF. The CDR3 DNA sequence: TGTGCCAGCCAGCGAGACAGGGGCATGGGCAATCAGCCCCAGCATTTT.

V gene TRBV4-1 combines with J gene TRBJ2-3; D possibly corresponds to TRBD1 (5 bases). The V gene lost 0 bases and the J gene lost 2 bases, with 15 bases spanning the gap. Germline CDR1 is MGHRA and CDR2 is YSYEKL. This CDR3 has 17 amino acids. The CDR3 reads CASSQERGLGATDTQYF. The CDR3 DNA is TGCGCCAGCAGCCAAGAAAGGGGCCTAGGGGCCACAGATACGCAGTATTTT.

The chain carries TRBV6-1 and TRBJ2-5, with 8 bases identical to TRBD1. The J call is in doubt because the DNA end fits TRBJ2-7 better. From germline, CDR1 is MNHNS and CDR2 SASEGT. The CDR3 runs 13 residues. Here the CDR3 DNA reads TGTGCCAGCACAGGGGGCATTTTCGGCGAGCAGTACTTC. It specifies CASTGGIFGEQYF.

The V gene is TRBV3-1, the J gene TRBJ1-2; the D is unclear. Germline V gene lookup returns CDR1 LGHDT and CDR2 YNNKEL (reference sequence). V shed 4 bases and J shed 3 bases, with 15 bases lying between them. CDR3 length: 15 residues. CDR3 sequence reads: CASSRYATEDYGYTF. The DNA for the CDR3 is TGTGCCAGCAGCCGGTACGCCACGGAGGACTATGGCTACACCTTC.

The chain couples TRBV20-1 to TRBJ2-7; 8 bases line up with TRBD2. The V gene end was trimmed by 3 bases and the J gene end by 9 bases; junction bases not matched to a gene: 7. Germline values: CDR1 DFQATT, CDR2 SNEGSKA (reference sequence). This CDR3 has 12 residues. CDR3 residues: CSARGSGRGQYF. CDR3 in DNA: TGCAGTGCTAGGGGCAGCGGGAGAGGGCAGTACTTC.

This chain connects TRBV10-3 to TRBJ1-1, with D unresolved. CDR1 and CDR2 (germline): ENHRY, SYGVKD. CDR3 size: 12 residues. V gave up 6 bases and J gave up 3 bases, with 8 bases separating them. The CDR3 here is CAIRGVDTEAFF. As DNA, the CDR3 is TGTGCCATCAGGGGCGTAGACACTGAAGCTTTCTTT.

The chain joins TRBV6-2 or TRBV6-3 to TRBJ1-2, with unresolved D. Germline-derived CDR1 and CDR2 are MNHEY and SVGEGT. Trimming pared 7 bases from V and 8 bases from J, leaving 14 bases between. The CDR3 contains 12 residues. CDR3 region: CASTQTKRGYTF. In DNA form, the CDR3 reads TGTGCCAGCACCCAGACCAAAAGGGGCTACACCTTC.